This TCR beta chain was recorded in a study of radiotherapy plus CTLA-4 blockade in lung cancer. Study information: Objective responses were documented in roughly 20% of patients, with disease control in roughly 31%. Findings and limits, study-wide: Best predicting response, reportedly, were early blood T cell clone dynamics, with interferon-beta. An expansion of tumor-derived TCR clones occurred in blood after radiotherapy plus ipilimumab.

With ipilimumab providing CTLA-4 blockade, focal radiation was administered to patients who had chemo-refractory metastatic non-small-cell lung cancer. Turning to this clone: What it recognizes is unknown.

TCRdb's table, derived via immunoSEQ multiplex PCR, lists solely in-frame clones and lacks some. The data hold over 85,000 clones, with around nine tenths observed a single time. This CDR3 is built from 14 residues. From germline, CDR1 is MNHNY and CDR2 SVGAGI (reference sequence). V lost 2 bases to trimming and J lost 10 bases, with 15 bases between them. The receptor was isolated from a human donor with non-small cell lung cancer that progressed on radiotherapy plus ipilimumab. V gene TRBV6-6 combines with J gene TRBJ2-1; D is perhaps TRBD2 (5 bases). The material was peripheral blood, obtained from a patient treated with radiotherapy plus ipilimumab. The CDR3 nucleotides are TGTGCCAGCAGTTACCCCTCACCCCCGGGGGAGCAGTTCTTC. It yields the protein CASSYPSPPGEQFF.